The sample holds many counts of the clone carrying this T cell receptor beta chain. The antigen remains undetermined. This entry belongs to a study of blood T cells in healthy people across ages. Study outcomes and limitations: The recorded TCR beta diversity per million T cells decreased in a roughly linear manner with age.

The use of a sample-barcoded 5' primer and a J-beta primer mix characterized a second PCR of 7 to 11 cycles. Each cDNA was tagged by a template-switch adaptor containing 12 random nucleotides. TCRdb passed the 5' RACE reads through MiXCR, listing each CDR3 protein once. The repertoire consists of about 670,000 distinct CDR3 sequences, with 52% occurring once and the leading ten covering about 13%. Germline CDR1 and CDR2: LGHDT and YNNKEL (reference sequence). V was shortened by 4 bases and J by 2 bases, with 9 bases between the two germline ends. CDR3 size: 14 residues. The TCR comes from a woman of 80 years or more in good health. The chain employs TRBV3-1 and TRBJ2-1; D is unresolved. Sequenced sample: blood. CDR3 sequence reads: CASSLDPTYNEQFF. In DNA, the CDR3 is TGTGCCAGCAGCCTAGACCCAACCTACAATGAGCAGTTCTTC.